One sample yielded the 29 T cell receptor beta chains listed below, sequenced in a study of shared clonotypes between healthy human individuals. Positive CCR7 selection of CD45RO-negative cells yielded the naive CD8 cells, and terminally differentiated effector memory CD45RA+ cells were excluded. The repertoire was sequenced with immunoSEQ multiplex PCR; TCRdb's copy has only in-frame clones and lacks some. The sample has roughly 770,000 clones, around 96% seen once. Sequenced: naive CD8+ T cells sorted from blood. The receptor set was obtained from a man aged 25-45 years in good health.

The V call is TRBV11-2, the J call TRBJ2-3; either TRBD1 or TRBD2 may fit D (7 bases each). There are 15 residues in the CDR3. CDR1 and CDR2 (germline): SGHAT, FQNNGV. Trimming shortened V by 5 bases and J by 2 bases, and 14 bases separated the two germline ends. The CDR3: CASSPRGGFTDTQYF. CDR3 sequence (DNA): TGTGCCAGCAGCCCCAGGGGGGGGTTCACAGATACGCAGTATTTT.

V gene TRBV13 combines with J gene TRBJ2-7; 8 bases match TRBD2. Germline CDR1 is PRHDT and CDR2 is FYEKMQ (reference sequence). J was trimmed by 3 bases and V by 5 bases; bases with no gene match: 15. CDR3 length: 17 amino acids. The CDR3 region has the DNA TGTGCCAGCAGCGCGATATCGACTAGCGACGCGATCTACGAGCAGTACTTC. Translating it yields CASSAISTSDAIYEQYF.

V usage is TRBV6-1 and J usage is TRBJ2-5; TRBD1 aligns across 11 bases. The germline CDR1 and CDR2 sequences are MNHNS and SASEGT. With 7 bases clipped from V and 6 bases from J, the junction kept 7 bases outside the gene matches. The length of the CDR3 is 14 residues. DNA of the CDR3: TGTGCCAGCACTCCCGGACAGGGGGCTAAGACCCAGTACTTC. Its translation is CASTPGQGAKTQYF.

This chain connects TRBV9 to TRBJ1-2; perhaps TRBD1 as D (5 bases). This CDR3 comprises 15 residues. The V gene lost 3 bases and the J gene lost 3 bases, with 15 bases spanning the gap. Germline V gene lookup returns CDR1 SGDLS and CDR2 YYNGEE. The CDR3 region has the DNA TGTGCCAGCAGCGCACCTCTCAGGGAAGACTATGGCTACACCTTC. This gives the protein CASSAPLREDYGYTF.

The chain has TRBV7-8 and TRBJ1-4, with TRBD1 identical over 7 bases. The CDR3 covers 17 residues. The V segment lost 1 base and the J segment 1 base; nucleotides outside the gene matches: 6. Per the germline V gene, CDR1 is SGHVS and CDR2 is FQNEAQ. The CDR3 reads CASSLGRGRVTNEKLFF. CDR3 DNA: TGTGCCAGCAGCTTAGGCAGGGGGAGGGTAACTAATGAAAAACTGTTTTTT.

This sequence joins TRBV6-1 and TRBJ1-1, with a weak D call TRBD1 (6 bases). V was pared by 2 bases and J by 1 base, with 8 bases between. The CDR3 is made up of 14 amino acids. CDR1 MNHNS and CDR2 SASEGT come from the germline V gene. The CDR3: CASSEMDRNTEAFF. The DNA of the CDR3 is TGTGCCAGCAGTGAAATGGACAGGAACACTGAAGCTTTCTTT.

The chain carries TRBV9 and TRBJ2-7; TRBD1 matches at 9 bases. V was clipped by 4 bases and J by 7 bases; unmatched bases: 9. Germline-derived CDR1 and CDR2 are SGDLS and YYNGEE. The CDR3 totals 14 residues. The CDR3: CASSSPWGQGEQYF. CDR3 DNA sequence: TGTGCCAGCAGCTCCCCCTGGGGACAGGGTGAGCAGTACTTC.

The chain carries TRBV11-2 and TRBJ2-7, with D possibly being TRBD2 (5 bases). Germline CDR1 is SGHAT and CDR2 is FQNNGV. This CDR3 is 14 amino acids long. Trimming left V 5 bases short and J 6 bases short, with 17 bases between. In DNA form, the CDR3 reads TGTGCCAGCAGCGAAACCGGGGAGAAACCCGAGCAGTACTTC. Translation gives CASSETGEKPEQYF. The variable domain in full, with the rest retrieved from reference TRBV11-2 and TRBJ2-7, is EAGVAQSPRYKIIEKRQSVAFWCNPISGHATLYWYQQILGQGPKLLIQFQNNGVVDDSQLPKDRFSAERLKGVDSTLKIQPAKLEDSAVYLCASSETGEKPEQYFGPGTRLTVT.

CDR3: CSVEDLPDGYTF. The CDR3 bases are TGCAGCGTTGAAGATCTCCCGGATGGCTACACCTTC. This chain joins TRBV29-1 and TRBJ1-2; D uncertain. The CDR3 is 12 amino acids. The V end was cut by 0 bases, the J end by 6 bases, with 8 bases between. CDR1 and CDR2 (germline): SQVTM, ANQGSEA.

The CDR3 spells CASRILGNEKLFF. The DNA for the CDR3 is TGTGCCAGCAGAATTTTGGGGAATGAAAAACTGTTTTTT. The rearrangement links TRBV27 to TRBJ1-4; D ambiguous. From germline, CDR1 is MNHEY and CDR2 SMNVEV (reference sequence). The CDR3 has 13 residues. Trimming took 6 bases from V and 5 from J, leaving 10 bases between them.

This sequence joins TRBV5-4 and TRBJ2-7, with D perhaps matching TRBD2 (5 bases). CDR1 and CDR2 (germline): SGHNT, YYREEE (reference sequence). The CDR3 spans 14 residues. V was pared by 4 bases and J by 2 bases, with 13 bases between. The CDR3 nucleotides are TGTGCCAGCAGCCGGTGGACTGGTACCTACGAGCAGTACTTC. This codes for CASSRWTGTYEQYF. The full variable domain, rest sourced from reference TRBV5-4 and TRBJ2-7, is ETGVTQSPTHLIKTRGQQVTLRCSSQSGHNTVSWYQQALGQGPQFIFQYYREEENGRGNFPPRFSGLQFPNYSSELNVNALELDDSALYLCASSRWTGTYEQYFGPGTRLTVT.

V is TRBV9 and J is TRBJ1-3; a possible D gene is TRBD1 (5 bases). V was shortened by 4 bases and J by 8 bases, with 19 bases between the two germline ends. Germline values: CDR1 SGDLS, CDR2 YYNGEE. The CDR3 has 15 residues. CDR3 protein: CASSISGTSGDTIYF. The DNA of the CDR3 is TGTGCCAGCAGCATAAGTGGGACGTCTGGGGACACCATATATTTT.

The chain employs TRBV13 and TRBJ2-1; D remains unclear. Germline loops: CDR1 PRHDT, CDR2 FYEKMQ (reference sequence). Trimming took off 4 bases at V and 4 bases at J, with 8 bases between the two ends. The length of the CDR3 is 13 residues. The DNA of the CDR3 is TGTGCCAGCAGCTCCCTGGGTTACAATGAGCAGTTCTTC. It is translated as CASSSLGYNEQFF. Variable domain in full (rest from reference TRBV13 and TRBJ2-1): AAGVIQSPRHLIKEKRETATLKCYPIPRHDTVYWYQQGPGQDPQFLISFYEKMQSDKGSIPDRFSAQQFSDYHSELNMSSLELGDSALYFCASSSLGYNEQFFGPGTRLTVL.

CDR3 nucleotides: TGTGCCAGCAGCGGGGCGGACTCCTCCTACAATGAGCAGTTCTTC. Protein: CASSGADSSYNEQFF. This chain links TRBV2 with TRBJ2-1, with D perhaps given as TRBD1 or TRBD2 (5 bases each). CDR3 length: 15 amino acids. The ends were cut back, 6 bases at V and 0 bases at J, with 12 bases in the middle. Germline lookup yields CDR1 SNHLY and CDR2 FYNNEI.

This chain connects TRBV6-4 to TRBJ1-1; 9 bases map to TRBD1. Germline loops: CDR1 MRHNA, CDR2 SNTAGT. The CDR3 runs 16 residues. J was trimmed by 4 bases and V by 2 bases; bases with no gene match: 8. CDR3 region: CASSDVPGQGFTEAFF. CDR3 coding DNA: TGTGCCAGCAGTGACGTGCCGGGACAGGGTTTCACTGAAGCTTTCTTT.

V and J are TRBV19 and TRBJ2-2; possibly TRBD1 or TRBD2 for D (5 bases each). Germline CDR1 and CDR2: LNHDA and SQIVND (reference sequence). V was shortened by 6 bases and J by 6 bases, with 26 bases between the two germline ends. The CDR3 spans 18 residues. The CDR3 sequence: CASREGQTGTIAAGELFF. The DNA of the CDR3 is TGTGCCAGTAGAGAGGGCCAAACCGGGACCATAGCCGCCGGGGAGCTGTTTTTT.

CDR3 sequence reads: CASSTDRRGNQPQHF. The CDR3 nucleotides are TGTGCCAGCAGCACGGACAGAAGGGGCAATCAGCCCCAGCATTTT. The chain links TRBV7-2 to TRBJ1-5, with D maybe TRBD1 (6 bases). V gave up 5 bases and J gave up 2 bases, with 13 bases separating them. Per the germline V gene, CDR1 is SGHTA and CDR2 is FQGNSA. The CDR3 runs 15 residues.

The chain recombines TRBV7-2 with TRBJ2-5; 7 bases are a match to TRBD1. Germline lookup yields CDR1 SGHTA and CDR2 FQGNSA. V was pared by 5 bases and J by 5 bases, with 11 bases of the junction left unmatched. The CDR3 covers 15 residues. CDR3 in DNA: TGTGCCAGCAGCCCAGGTTCAACAGGGGCCGAGACCCAGTACTTC. Encoded protein: CASSPGSTGAETQYF.

The genes are TRBV27 and TRBJ2-3, with TRBD1 identical over 7 bases. In germline, CDR1 is MNHEY, CDR2 SMNVEV (reference sequence). The CDR3 is 16 residues long. J gave up 2 bases and V 6 bases, and 11 bases lay outside the gene matches. The CDR3 sequence: CASSATDRADTDTQYF. DNA for the CDR3: TGTGCCAGCAGCGCAACCGACAGGGCGGACACAGATACGCAGTATTTT.

This rearrangement joins TRBV7-3 to TRBJ2-3, with 13 bases fitting TRBD2. The ends lost 0 bases at V and 1 base at J; junction bases unmatched: 1. This CDR3 contains 17 residues. CDR1 is SGHTA, CDR2 FQGTGA, per germline. The CDR3 sequence is CASSLTGLAGGTDTQYF. The CDR3 DNA reads TGTGCCAGCAGCTTAACCGGACTAGCGGGAGGCACAGATACGCAGTATTTT.

A remark on this clone: The junction departs from germline at one end; a sequencing error may be responsible. The chain is built from TRBV9 and TRBJ2-1; no reliable D call. Germline-derived CDR1 and CDR2 are SGDLS and YYNGEE. This CDR3 is 9 amino acids long. The CDR3 DNA reads as TGTGCCAGCAGCGAGGCCCAGGTCTTC. Its protein is CASSEAQVF. The entire variable domain, with the rest obtained from reference TRBV9 and TRBJ2-1, is as follows: DSGVTQTPKHLITATGQRVTLRCSPRSGDLSVYWYQQSLDQGLQFLIQYYNGEERAKGNILERFSAQQFPDLHSELNLSSLELGDSALYFCASSEAQVFGPGTRLTVL.

The chain uses TRBV11-1 and TRBJ2-7, with TRBD1 matching over 9 bases. V was pared by 0 bases and J by 3 bases, with 3 bases of the junction left unmatched. CDR3 length: 15 residues. Germline V lookup: CDR1 SGHAT, CDR2 FQDESV (reference sequence). The CDR3 region has the DNA TGTGCCAGCAGCTTAGCAGGACAGGGGTTCTACGAGCAGTACTTC. It yields the protein CASSLAGQGFYEQYF.

The genes are TRBV5-8 and TRBJ2-1; 11 bases agree with TRBD2. Germline CDR1 reads SGHTS; CDR2 reads YDEGEE. After removal of 4 bases from V and 7 bases from J, the junction contained 7 bases not matched to a gene. The CDR3 is 15 amino acids. CDR3 protein: CASSLGTSGLNEQFF. DNA of the CDR3: TGTGCCAGCAGCCTCGGGACTAGCGGATTAAATGAGCAGTTCTTC.

V and J are TRBV27 and TRBJ2-1, with D perhaps matching TRBD1 (6 bases). The ends were cut back, 3 bases at V and 12 bases at J, with 9 bases in the middle. The germline CDR1 and CDR2 sequences are MNHEY and SMNVEV (reference sequence). There are 11 residues in the CDR3. The CDR3 DNA reads as TGTGCCAGCAGTTTCGGCAGGGGGCAGTTCTTC. It yields the protein CASSFGRGQFF.

V and J are TRBV11-3 and TRBJ2-3; 9 bases align to TRBD1. The CDR3 contains 15 residues. Looked up from germline, CDR1 is SGHNT and CDR2 is YENEEA. V shed 2 bases and J 4 bases; nucleotides not matched to a gene: 4. The CDR3 reads CASSLRDRDPDTQYF. The CDR3 DNA follows: TGTGCCAGCAGCTTAAGGGACAGGGACCCAGATACGCAGTATTTT.

The chain employs TRBV7-9 and TRBJ2-7, with D perhaps TRBD1 (8 bases). Per germline, CDR1 SEHNR and CDR2 FQNEAQ (reference sequence). Trimming took 5 bases from V and 0 from J, leaving 17 bases between them. There are 16 residues in the CDR3. CDR3 DNA: TGTGCCAGCAGCGACCTGGACAGGGACTACTCCTACGAGCAGTACTTC. Translated, it gives CASSDLDRDYSYEQYF.

This chain links TRBV7-9 with TRBJ2-7; 13 bases are shared with TRBD2. The V and J ends lost 5 bases and 0 bases, in that order; junction bases with no gene match: 7. This CDR3 contains 17 residues. CDR1 SEHNR and CDR2 FQNEAQ come from the germline V gene (reference sequence). CDR3 sequence reads: CASSPGLAGEGSYEQYF. The CDR3 nucleotides are TGTGCCAGCAGCCCTGGACTAGCGGGAGAGGGCTCCTACGAGCAGTACTTC.

The rearrangement joins TRBV10-3 to TRBJ2-5; 7 nucleotides align to TRBD2. The germline V gene has CDR1 ENHRY and CDR2 SYGVKD. The CDR3 runs to 15 residues. J was trimmed by 2 bases and V by 6 bases; bases with no gene match: 9. CDR3 residues: CAISPGTITQETQYF. Written as DNA, the CDR3 is TGTGCCATCAGCCCCGGGACTATCACTCAAGAGACCCAGTACTTC.

V gene TRBV6-6 combines with J gene TRBJ1-5, with D perhaps matching TRBD1 (5 bases). V was shortened by 10 bases and J by 0 bases, with 13 bases between the two germline ends. CDR3 length: 14 amino acids. Per germline, CDR1 MNHNY and CDR2 SVGAGI (reference sequence). DNA for the CDR3: TGTGCCACCTGGGACCTTCATAGCAATCAGCCCCAGCATTTT. It codes for CATWDLHSNQPQHF.